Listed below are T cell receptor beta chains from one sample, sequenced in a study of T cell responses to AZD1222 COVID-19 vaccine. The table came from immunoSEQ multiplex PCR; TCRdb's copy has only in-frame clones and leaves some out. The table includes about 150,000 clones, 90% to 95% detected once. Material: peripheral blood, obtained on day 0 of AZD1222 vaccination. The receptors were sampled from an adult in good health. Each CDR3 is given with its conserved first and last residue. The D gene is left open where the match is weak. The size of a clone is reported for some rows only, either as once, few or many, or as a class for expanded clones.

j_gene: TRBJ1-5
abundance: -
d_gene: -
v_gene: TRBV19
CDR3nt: TGTGCCAGTAGTATGCCGGGGGTTCATAGCAATCAGCCCCAGCATTTT
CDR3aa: CASSMPGVHSNQPQHF

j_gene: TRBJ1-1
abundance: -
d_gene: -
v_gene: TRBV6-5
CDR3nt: TGTGCCAGCAGTTGGGGGATGGGGGGCCGTTCGACTGAAGCTTTCTTT
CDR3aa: CASSWGMGGRSTEAFF

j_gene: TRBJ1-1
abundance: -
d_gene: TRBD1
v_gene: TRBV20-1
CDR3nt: TGCAGTGCTAGTTGGGGGACAGGGGTGAACACTGAAGCTTTCTTT
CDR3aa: CSASWGTGVNTEAFF

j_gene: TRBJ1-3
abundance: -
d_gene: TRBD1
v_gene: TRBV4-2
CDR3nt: TGTGCCAGCAGAACGGACAGGGTTGGAAACACCATATATTTT
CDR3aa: CASRTDRVGNTIYF

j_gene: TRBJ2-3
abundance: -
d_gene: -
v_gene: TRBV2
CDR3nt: TGTGCCAGCATCTTTTTTAGCACAGATACGCAGTATTTT
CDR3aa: CASIFFSTDTQYF

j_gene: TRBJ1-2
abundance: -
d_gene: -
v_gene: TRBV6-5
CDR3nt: TGTGCCACGCGGCCGAGGGAGACCAACTATGGCTACACCTTC
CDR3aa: CATRPRETNYGYTF

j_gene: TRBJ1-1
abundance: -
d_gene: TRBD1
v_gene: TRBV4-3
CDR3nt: TGCGCCAGCAGCCAATACCGACAGGGCCTTCCCGACACTGAAGCTTTCTTT
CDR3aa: CASSQYRQGLPDTEAFF

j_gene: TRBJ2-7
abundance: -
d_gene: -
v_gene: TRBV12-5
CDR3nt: TGTGCTAGTGGTTTCGCCAGGGGGGGCTACGAGCAGTACTTC
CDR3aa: CASGFARGGYEQYF

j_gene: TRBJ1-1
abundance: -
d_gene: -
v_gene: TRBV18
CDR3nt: TGTGCCAGCTCACCATCGCGAGTAACCATGAACACTGAAGCTTTCTTT
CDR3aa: CASSPSRVTMNTEAFF

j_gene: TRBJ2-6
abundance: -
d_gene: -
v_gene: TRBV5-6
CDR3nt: TGTGCCAGCAGAGGTCAGCTGTCTGGGGCCAACGTCCTGACTTTC
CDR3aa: CASRGQLSGANVLTF

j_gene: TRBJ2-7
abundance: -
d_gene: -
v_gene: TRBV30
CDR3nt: TGTGCCTGGAGTGGACCTCGGAGGTTGGGCGAGCAGTACTTC
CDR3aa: CAWSGPRRLGEQYF

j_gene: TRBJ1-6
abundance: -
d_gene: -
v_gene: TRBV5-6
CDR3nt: TGTGCCAGCAGCTTGCAAACACCAGGGTATAATTCACCCCTCCACTTT
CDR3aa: CASSLQTPGYNSPLHF

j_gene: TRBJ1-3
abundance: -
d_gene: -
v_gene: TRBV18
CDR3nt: TGTGCCAGCTCACCAACCTCCGACAACACCATATATTTT
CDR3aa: CASSPTSDNTIYF

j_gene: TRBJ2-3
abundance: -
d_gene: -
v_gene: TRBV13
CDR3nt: TGTGCCAGCAGCTTCAGGTTGGCCCCTAGCACAGATACGCAGTATTTT
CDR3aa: CASSFRLAPSTDTQYF

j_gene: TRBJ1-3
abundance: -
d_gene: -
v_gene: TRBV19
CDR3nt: TGTGCCAGTATAGGCCCCGGCGGGGGCAGAAACACCATATATTTT
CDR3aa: CASIGPGGGRNTIYF

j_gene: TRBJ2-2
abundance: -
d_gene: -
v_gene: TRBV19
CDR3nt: TGTGCCAGTAGTATTTTGGGCGCGAACACCGGGGAGCTGTTTTTT
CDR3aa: CASSILGANTGELFF

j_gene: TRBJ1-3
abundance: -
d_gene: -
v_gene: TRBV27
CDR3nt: TGTGCCAGCAGTTCGACTTCCTTGAAAAACACCATATATTTT
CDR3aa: CASSSTSLKNTIYF

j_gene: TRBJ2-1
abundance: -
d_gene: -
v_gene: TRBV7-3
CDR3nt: TGTGCCAGCAGCTTAGTAGGGGCTGAGGAGCAGTTCTTC
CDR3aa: CASSLVGAEEQFF

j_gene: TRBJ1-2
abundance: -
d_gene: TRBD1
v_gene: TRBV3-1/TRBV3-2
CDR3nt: TGTGCCAGCAGCCAACTCGGTCGGACAGGACGCTATGGCTACACCTTC
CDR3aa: CASSQLGRTGRYGYTF

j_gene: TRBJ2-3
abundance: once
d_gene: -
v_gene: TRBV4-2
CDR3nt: TGTGCCAGCAGAAAATCAGGGCAGGGCCCCCCTAGCACAGATACGCAGTATTTT
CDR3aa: CASRKSGQGPPSTDTQYF

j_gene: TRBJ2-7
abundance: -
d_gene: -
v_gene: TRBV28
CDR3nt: TGTGCCAGCAGTTCCCCTAGGCGGGGTGCCTACGAGCAGTACTTC
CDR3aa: CASSSPRRGAYEQYF

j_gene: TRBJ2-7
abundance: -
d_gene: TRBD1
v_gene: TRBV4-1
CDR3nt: TGCGCCAGCAGCTCCGGGACAGGGGGCCGGGGCGAGCAGTACTTC
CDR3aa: CASSSGTGGRGEQYF

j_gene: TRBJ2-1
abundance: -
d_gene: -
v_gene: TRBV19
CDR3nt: TGTGCCAGTAGTGTTTACGGGACCCTTCACAATGAGCAGTTCTTC
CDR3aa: CASSVYGTLHNEQFF

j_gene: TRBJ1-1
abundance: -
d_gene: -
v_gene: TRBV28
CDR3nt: TGTGCCACCAAGGGGAACACTGAAGCTTTCTTT
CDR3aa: CATKGNTEAFF

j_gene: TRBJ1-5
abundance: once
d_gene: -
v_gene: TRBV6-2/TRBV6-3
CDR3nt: TGTGCCAGCAGCCGTGAACAGATAAATCAGCCCCAGCATTTT
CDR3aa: CASSREQINQPQHF

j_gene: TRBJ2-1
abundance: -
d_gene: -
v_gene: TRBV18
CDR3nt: TGTGCCAGCTCACCTCCTCTGTTGCGGGGAAACCACAATGAGCAGTTCTTC
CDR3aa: CASSPPLLRGNHNEQFF

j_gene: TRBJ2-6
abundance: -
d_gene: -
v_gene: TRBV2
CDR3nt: TGTGCCAGCTTCTCGGTCTCTGGGGCCAACGTCCTGACTTTC
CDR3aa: CASFSVSGANVLTF

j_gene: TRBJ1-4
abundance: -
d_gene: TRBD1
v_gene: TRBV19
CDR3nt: TGTGCCAGTAGGCCATCCCAGGGGGGCCAACTTGAAAAACTGTTTTTT
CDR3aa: CASRPSQGGQLEKLFF

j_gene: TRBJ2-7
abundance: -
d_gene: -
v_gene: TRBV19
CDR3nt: TGTGCCAGTAGTACAAAAGGGATACCCTACGAGCAGTACTTC
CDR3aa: CASSTKGIPYEQYF

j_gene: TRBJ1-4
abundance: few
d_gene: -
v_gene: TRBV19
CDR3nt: TGTGCCAGTAGTATAGCTCGGGCGGCCGGTGAAAAACTGTTTTTT
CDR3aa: CASSIARAAGEKLFF

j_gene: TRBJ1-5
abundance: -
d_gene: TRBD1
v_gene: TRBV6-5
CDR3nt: TGTGCCAGCAGTAGACAGGGTGGCAATCAGCCCCAGCATTTT
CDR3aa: CASSRQGGNQPQHF

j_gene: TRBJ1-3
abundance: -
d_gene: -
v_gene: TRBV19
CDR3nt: TGTGCCAGTAGCGGGGGAGGCGGATCTGGAAACACCATATATTTT
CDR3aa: CASSGGGGSGNTIYF

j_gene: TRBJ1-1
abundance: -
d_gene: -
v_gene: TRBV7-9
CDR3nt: TGTGCCAGCAGCGAGAGGGGAGGCACTGAAGCTTTCTTT
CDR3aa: CASSERGGTEAFF

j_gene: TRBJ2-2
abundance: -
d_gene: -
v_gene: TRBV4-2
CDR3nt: TGTGCCAGCATGAAACAACCGAACACCGGGGAGCTGTTTTTT
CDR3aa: CASMKQPNTGELFF

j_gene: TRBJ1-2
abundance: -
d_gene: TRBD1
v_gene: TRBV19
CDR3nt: TGTGCCACCGCGGACAGGGGCTATGGCTACACCTTC
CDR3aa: CATADRGYGYTF